Here is one T cell receptor beta chain with its context. What this receptor recognizes is not known. One base away there is no much larger clone; base qualities are not given. TCRbeta CDR3 regions were amplified from genomic DNA using the immunoSEQ Assay, a bias-controlled multiplex PCR. The authors' analysis ran thus. The number of nucleated cells in each sample was estimated from the amplification of reference gene primers within the assay. To quantify the absolute abundance of each unique TCRbeta CDR3 rearrangement, sequence reads were collapsed and filtered. Productive Simpson clonality was computed per sample as the square root of Simpson's diversity index over productive rearrangements. This is the immuneACCESS table as TCRdb keeps it, with only in-frame sequences that have V and J called. A part of the clones is gone; compared with another copy, unresolved V genes explain less than half, and the rest is unexplained. V, J and clone size are taken as reported in that table, and D and trimming were inferred from the DNA itself. The sample includes about 380,000 clones, with around 90% observed a single time. More than 1% of the sample is held by the ten biggest clonotypes.

Participants in the prospective study were aged 18 to 89 years, lived in about two dozen United States geographic areas, and enrolled through a virtual design. In the prospective study, cohorts were assigned on the basis of participant-reported clinical history obtained from a screening survey and a study questionnaire. For ImmuneRACE Cohort 3, a participant was defined as recovered based on two consecutive negative NP/OP PCR tests, clearance by a healthcare professional, or resolution of symptoms. In the prospective study, mobile phlebotomists collected whole blood, serum and a nasopharyngeal or oropharyngeal swab from each participant. Participants in the prospective study had the option to provide additional blood draws and questionnaires over a roughly 2-month period. Prospective study blood samples were shipped either frozen or at room temperature before DNA extraction. V loses 3 bases of germline sequence and J loses 2 bases, and the interval between the two ends is 17 bases. The CDR3, cysteine through phenylalanine, is 16 amino acids long. Only the CDR3 portion is preserved as DNA: 48 bases, with reading frame beginning at the first base. In the germline V gene (reference sequence), CDR1 corresponds to LGHDT and CDR2 to YNNKEL.

The data are from a study of blood T cell repertoires in COVID-19 (dated by TCRdb to about 2020). Regarding the complete study: Samples from collaborators originated in the United States, Italy and Spain and spanned both the acute and convalescent phases of COVID-19. A de-identified subject ID, COVID-19 status, age in years and sex were almost always included in the sample metadata. The repertoires were released in a freely available public database intended as a resource for research on the immune response to SARS-CoV-2. The material from the prospective study consisted of cDNA or gDNA derived from T cells, B-cell-depleted T cells, or PBMCs. The samples were drawn from the first 160 participants of the ongoing ImmuneRACE study and from roughly 1,300 subjects provided by 6 global collaborators. Deeply sampled blood TCRbeta repertoires from subjects exposed to, actively infected with, or recovered from COVID-19 were included in the dataset. Where HLA class I and class II types were available, the types were taken from metadata supplied by the sample provider, not from assay-based typing. Study-level results and caveats: How much clinical and demographic metadata was included differed by source and by participant, and the metadata was provided uncurated.

This receptor was taken from a woman between 18 and 29 years old who had recovered from COVID-19. The sequenced material came from PBMCs or T cells enriched from blood (not recorded which). The chain uses TRBV3-1 (or the pseudogene TRBV3-2) and TRBJ2-7, with the D gene not confidently named. The CDR3 has the sequence CASSHSQVHTPYEQYF. The nucleotide sequence is TGTGCCAGCAGCCATTCTCAGGTCCACACGCCCTACGAGCAGTACTTC.